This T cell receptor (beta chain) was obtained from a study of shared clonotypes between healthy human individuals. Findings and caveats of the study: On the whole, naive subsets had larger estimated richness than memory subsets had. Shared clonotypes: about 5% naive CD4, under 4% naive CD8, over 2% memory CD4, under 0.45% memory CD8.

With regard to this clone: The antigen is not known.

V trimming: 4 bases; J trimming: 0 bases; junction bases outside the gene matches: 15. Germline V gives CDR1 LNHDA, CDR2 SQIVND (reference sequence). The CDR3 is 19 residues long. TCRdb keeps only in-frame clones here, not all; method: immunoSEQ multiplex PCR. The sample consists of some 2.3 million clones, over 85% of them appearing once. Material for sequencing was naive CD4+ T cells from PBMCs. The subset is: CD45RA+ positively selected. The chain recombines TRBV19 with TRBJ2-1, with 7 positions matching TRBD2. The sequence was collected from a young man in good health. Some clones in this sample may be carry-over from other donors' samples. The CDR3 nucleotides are TGTGCCAGTAGTAATATCCCTAGCGGTCTCACCCCCTCCTACAATGAGCAGTTCTTC. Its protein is CASSNIPSGLTPSYNEQFF.